The 20 T cell receptor beta chains in this list originate from one sample, sequenced in a study of cytomegalovirus exposure and HLA in healthy donors. Primers for the PCR totalled 60 Vbeta and 13 Jbeta. The assay was immunoSEQ multiplex PCR, and TCRdb's table has in-frame clones only and misses some. The data contain some 74,000 clones, approximately 70% of them seen just once; the ten biggest clones take up 20% to 25%. The sample was PBMCs. The receptors originated from a man aged 40-49 years in good health and CMV-seropositive.

The V and J genes are TRBV5-1 and TRBJ2-7; TRBD1 agrees at 7 bases. The CDR3 covers 13 residues. The J segment lost 5 bases and the V segment lost 4 bases, leaving 6 bases of the junction unmatched. The germline CDR1 and CDR2 sequences are SGHRS and YFSETQ. The CDR3 DNA is TGCGCCAGCAGCCCGGGACAGCGCGACGAGCAGTACTTC. This translates into CASSPGQRDEQYF.

The chain carries TRBV5-1 and TRBJ2-7, with D possibly being TRBD1 (7 bases). Germline assignment: CDR1 SGHRS and CDR2 YFSETQ. V gave up 3 bases and J gave up 6 bases, with 10 bases separating them. The CDR3 covers 12 residues. The CDR3 loop is CASSYQGGEQYF. In DNA, the CDR3 is TGCGCCAGCAGCTATCAGGGGGGCGAGCAGTACTTC. Looking up the rest from reference TRBV5-1 and TRBJ2-7 gives the full variable domain: KAGVTQTPRYLIKTRGQQVTLSCSPISGHRSVSWYQQTPGQGLQFLFEYFSETQRNKGNFPGRFSGRQFSNSRSEMNVSTLELGDSALYLCASSYQGGEQYFGPGTRLTVT.

The chain joins TRBV2 to TRBJ2-5; D is possibly TRBD2 (5 bases). This CDR3 is built from 15 residues. Germline CDR1 is SNHLY and CDR2 is FYNNEI. Trimming took 3 bases from V and 3 from J, leaving 14 bases between them. The CDR3 DNA follows: TGTGCCAGCAGTGATGTCGGGGTTGTAAAAGAGACCCAGTACTTC. This sequence encodes CASSDVGVVKETQYF.

V usage is TRBV5-6 and J usage is TRBJ2-2; 10 nucleotides match TRBD1. V lost 4 bases and J lost 3; bases outside the gene matches: 12. Germline V gene data show CDR1 as SGHDT and CDR2 as YYEEEE. CDR3 length equals 18 residues. The CDR3 region is CASSPDRGRGIDTGELFF. In DNA form, the CDR3 reads TGTGCCAGCAGCCCCGACAGGGGGCGAGGAATTGACACCGGGGAGCTGTTTTTT.

The rearrangement links TRBV19 to TRBJ1-2; the match to TRBD1 covers 7 bases. The CDR3 spans 12 residues. The V segment lost 5 bases and the J segment 8 bases; nucleotides outside the gene matches: 5. CDR1 and CDR2 (germline): LNHDA, SQIVND (reference sequence). The CDR3 region has the DNA TGTGCCAGTAGTGGGGACAGTCGAGGCTACACCTTC. Amino acids: CASSGDSRGYTF.

Remarks on this clone: Additional DNA sequences in this sample encode the identical CDR3. In nucleotides, the CDR3 is TGTGCCAGCAGCCTGGGACTAGCGGGGGGGCAGGCAGATACGCAGTATTTT. Translating it yields CASSLGLAGGQADTQYF. This rearrangement joins TRBV13 to TRBJ2-3, with 16 bases identical to TRBD2. V was clipped by 5 bases and J by 4 bases; unmatched bases: 6. The CDR3 is 17 residues long. Germline V gene data show CDR1 as PRHDT and CDR2 as FYEKMQ (reference sequence).

The genes are TRBV10-3 and TRBJ1-1; 7 bases are a match to TRBD1. CDR1 and CDR2 from the germline V gene are ENHRY and SYGVKD. V dropped 0 bases and J dropped 2; count of bases not matched to a gene: 6. The CDR3 sequence is 16 residues long. As DNA, the CDR3 is TGTGCCATCAGTGAGTCGACAGGGCGAGGAAACACTGAAGCTTTCTTT. This codes for CAISESTGRGNTEAFF.

This clone was seen a handful of times. The chain recombines TRBV10-1 with TRBJ1-1; D is perhaps TRBD1 (5 bases). The CDR3 is 13 residues long. Trimming removed 2 bases at V and 8 bases at J, with 12 bases between. Germline values: CDR1 WNHNN, CDR2 SYGVQD (reference sequence). As DNA, the CDR3 is TGCGCCAGCAGTGAGGATGCAGGGTTGGAAGCTTTCTTT. Amino acids: CASSEDAGLEAFF.

Remarks on this clone: Other DNA variants within this sample encode the same CDR3. The chain joins TRBV6-5 to TRBJ1-1, with 7 bases that match TRBD1. Germline loops: CDR1 MNHEY, CDR2 SVGAGI. There are 13 residues in the CDR3. Losses at the gene ends were 9 bases for V and 0 bases for J; bases not matched to a gene: 4. CDR3 bases: TGTGCCAGTAGCAGGGGGGTGAACACTGAAGCTTTCTTT. Translated, it gives CASSRGVNTEAFF.

This clone was counted a single time. The chain carries TRBV14 and TRBJ2-3; 12 bases align to TRBD2. The germline gives CDR1 SGHDN, CDR2 FVKESK. The CDR3 extends over 16 amino acids. The V gene end was trimmed by 4 bases and the J gene end by 5 bases; junction bases not matched to a gene: 7. The CDR3 loop is CASSRLAGGTQDTQYF. CDR3 sequence (DNA): TGTGCCAGCAGCCGCCTAGCGGGGGGGACTCAAGATACGCAGTATTTT.

CDR3 nucleotide sequence: TGTGCCAGCAGCGCCGAGACGGGATCATCTCCCTACGAGCAGTACTTC. Translated: CASSAETGSSPYEQYF. The chain links TRBV9 to TRBJ2-7, with TRBD2 as a possible D gene (5 bases). The germline V and J ends were trimmed by 3 bases and 2 bases, with 18 bases remaining between them. In germline, CDR1 is SGDLS, CDR2 YYNGEE. The CDR3 spans 16 residues.

The V and J genes are TRBV4-1 and TRBJ2-7; possibly TRBD1 for D (5 bases). V lost 1 base and J 0 bases, leaving 10 bases between the germline ends. Germline values: CDR1 MGHRA, CDR2 YSYEKL. There are 15 residues in the CDR3. The CDR3 DNA sequence: TGCGCCAGCAGCCAAGGGATCGACAGCTCCTACGAGCAGTACTTC. As protein: CASSQGIDSSYEQYF.

The chain recombines TRBV7-3 with TRBJ2-5; TRBD2 matches at 16 bases. The CDR3 sequence is 16 residues long. V lost 4 bases and J lost 5; bases outside the gene matches: 4. Germline assignment: CDR1 SGHTA and CDR2 FQGTGA. CDR3 nucleotides: TGTGCCAGCAGCTCGGGACTAGCGGGGGGGAGGGAGACCCAGTACTTC. It translates to CASSSGLAGGRETQYF.

A single count supports this clone. V and J are TRBV28 and TRBJ1-2; perhaps TRBD1 as D (5 bases). This CDR3 region has 14 residues. Germline assignment: CDR1 MDHEN and CDR2 SYDVKM. The germline V and J ends were trimmed by 6 bases and 1 base, with 12 bases remaining between them. Here the CDR3 reads CASREGPGNYGYTF. For the CDR3, the DNA is TGTGCCAGCAGGGAGGGACCGGGTAACTATGGCTACACCTTC.

The CDR3 coding sequence is TGTGCCAGCAGCTTAAAGACAGGTCCCTACGAGCAGTACTTC. Its protein is CASSLKTGPYEQYF. The J gene is TRBJ2-7, the V gene TRBV7-2; possibly TRBD1 for D (6 bases). Germline loops: CDR1 SGHTA, CDR2 FQGNSA. The CDR3 is 14 amino acids. V dropped 2 bases and J dropped 2 bases, with 10 bases sitting between them.

This chain links TRBV7-8 with TRBJ1-4, with no clear D. The V end lost 2 bases, the J end lost 6 bases, and 13 bases lay between the germline ends. This CDR3 is built from 15 residues. CDR1 and CDR2 from the germline V gene are SGHVS and FQNEAQ. Here the CDR3 reads CASSLRVVSDEKLFF. The CDR3 nucleotides are TGTGCCAGCAGCTTACGCGTCGTATCCGATGAAAAACTGTTTTTT.

The chain recombines TRBV6-1 with TRBJ1-5, with a possible D match to TRBD1 (5 bases). V was shortened by 2 bases and J by 5 bases, with 13 bases between the two germline ends. Germline V CDR1 and CDR2: MNHNS, SASEGT. There are 15 residues in the CDR3. The chain's CDR3 is CASSELGEGYQPQHF. CDR3 sequence (DNA): TGTGCCAGCAGTGAATTAGGGGAGGGGTATCAGCCCCAGCATTTT.

The rearrangement joins TRBV21-1 to TRBJ2-7; the table names TRBD2, a call not compared with the DNA. TRBV21-1 is labeled a pseudogene. The CDR3 contains 17 residues. The CDR3 DNA reads TGTGCCAGCAGCAAAGGGGAGCAGCACGGGGTGAGGAACGAGCAGTACTTC. Its translation is CASSKGEQHGVRNEQYF.

The CDR3 coding sequence is TGTGCCAGCAGCTCCTTACGGGGTGGGTACGAGCAGTACTTC. This codes for CASSSLRGGYEQYF. V usage is TRBV7-9 and J usage is TRBJ2-7; a weak D match, TRBD2 (5 bases). The CDR3 loop spans 14 amino acids. The germline V and J ends were trimmed by 4 bases and 4 bases, with 14 bases remaining between them. Germline lookup yields CDR1 SEHNR and CDR2 FQNEAQ (reference sequence).

The chain couples TRBV7-3 to TRBJ2-5; 9 bases map to TRBD2. Germline CDR1 is SGHTA and CDR2 is FQGTGA. The junction had 11 bases not matched to a gene; V was cut back by 5 bases and J by 4 bases. This CDR3 is built from 16 residues. CDR3 DNA sequence: TGTGCCAGCAGCCCGAGTGTGGCGGGGGGGCGAGAGACCCAGTACTTC. Encoded protein: CASSPSVAGGRETQYF.